These 24 T cell receptor beta chains originate from one sample sequenced in a study of blood T cell repertoires in COVID-19. Assay: immunoSEQ multiplex PCR; the TCRdb copy retains only in-frame clones and omits some. In the table there are roughly 390,000 clones, 75% to 90% of which are singletons. What was sequenced was peripheral blood. Receptor source: a woman aged 18-35 years with acute or convalescent COVID-19.

This clone was observed a handful of times. The rearrangement links TRBV18 to TRBJ1-5, with TRBD1 as a possible D gene (6 bases). Trimming stripped 1 base from V and 5 bases from J, with 12 bases between. The CDR3 contains 15 residues. CDR1 KGHSH and CDR2 LQKENI come from the germline V gene. The CDR3, as DNA: TGTGCCAGCTCACCACTGAACAGGGTCCATCAGCCCCAGCATTTT. Amino acid sequence: CASSPLNRVHQPQHF.

This chain links TRBV9 with TRBJ1-2, with D possibly TRBD1 on 6 matching bases. Trimming removed 4 bases from V and 5 bases from J, with 15 bases in between. The CDR3 has 14 residues. Germline V gene sequence: CDR1 SGDLS, CDR2 YYNGEE. In DNA, the CDR3 is TGTGCCAGCAGCCCGGACAGTGGGCTATATGGCTACACCTTC. As protein: CASSPDSGLYGYTF.

The chain employs TRBV2 and TRBJ2-1, with D maybe TRBD1 (6 bases). This CDR3 is 14 amino acids long. V lost 6 bases and J lost 2, with 11 bases in between. CDR1 and CDR2 (germline): SNHLY, FYNNEI. The CDR3 DNA is TGTGCCAGCAGGGACAGTATCACCTACAATGAGCAGTTCTTC. Translated: CASRDSITYNEQFF.

Concerning this clone: This sample also contains other DNA sequences that code for the same CDR3. The chain recombines TRBV6-1 with TRBJ1-2; no clear D gene. Germline V lookup: CDR1 MNHNS, CDR2 SASEGT. The ends were cut back, 0 bases at V and 4 bases at J, with 3 bases in the middle. CDR3 size: 12 residues. CDR3 nucleotide sequence: TGTGCCAGCAGTGAAGCTAGCTATGGCTACACCTTC. Its protein product is CASSEASYGYTF.

The J gene is TRBJ2-3, the V gene TRBV13; 11 bases are a match to TRBD2. Germline CDR1 PRHDT, CDR2 FYEKMQ (reference sequence). CDR3 length: 15 residues. V dropped 3 bases and J dropped 6; count of bases not matched to a gene: 5. CDR3 sequence (DNA): TGTGCCAGCAGCTTTCCGACTAGCGGGGACGATACGCAGTATTTT. Translation gives CASSFPTSGDDTQYF. The full variable domain, its missing parts supplied by reference TRBV13 and TRBJ2-3, is AAGVIQSPRHLIKEKRETATLKCYPIPRHDTVYWYQQGPGQDPQFLISFYEKMQSDKGSIPDRFSAQQFSDYHSELNMSSLELGDSALYFCASSFPTSGDDTQYFGPGTRLTVL.

The CDR3 sequence: CASSSRTGQFF. The CDR3 bases are TGTGCCAGCAGCTCAAGAACGGGGCAGTTCTTC. The chain joins TRBV7-9 to TRBJ2-1; D is unresolved. The CDR3 covers 11 residues. V was shortened by 4 bases and J by 12 bases, with 10 bases between the two germline ends. Germline lookup yields CDR1 SEHNR and CDR2 FQNEAQ (reference sequence).

The V call is TRBV2, the J call TRBJ1-3; the match to TRBD1 covers 9 bases. V was pared by 7 bases and J by 0 bases, with 13 bases of the junction left unmatched. Germline lookup yields CDR1 SNHLY and CDR2 FYNNEI. This CDR3 has 18 amino acids. CDR3 sequence reads: CASKYRDRVLHSGNTIYF. CDR3 coding DNA: TGTGCCAGCAAATACCGGGACAGGGTGTTACACTCTGGAAACACCATATATTTT.

This chain uses TRBV4-2 with TRBJ1-3; TRBD1 aligns across 7 bases. The CDR3 extends over 16 amino acids. Losses at the gene ends were 1 base for V and 1 base for J; bases not matched to a gene: 4. CDR1 LGHNA and CDR2 YNFKEQ come from the germline V gene. CDR3 coding DNA: TGTGCCAGCAGCCAAGTAACAGGGGTTTCTGGAAACACCATATATTTT. Protein: CASSQVTGVSGNTIYF.

V gene TRBV7-3 combines with J gene TRBJ2-1; D unclear. V dropped 5 bases and J dropped 8 bases, with 13 bases sitting between them. CDR1 is SGHTA, CDR2 FQGTGA, per germline. The CDR3 has 13 residues. The CDR3 region is CASSQDIDDEQFF. CDR3 bases: TGTGCCAGCAGCCAAGACATTGACGATGAGCAGTTCTTC.

The chain combines TRBV2 with TRBJ2-1; D gene uncertain. The V gene lost 5 bases and the J gene lost 8 bases, with 16 bases spanning the gap. The CDR3 sequence is 14 residues long. Looked up from germline, CDR1 is SNHLY and CDR2 is FYNNEI. CDR3: CASSFMRTDDEQFF. DNA of the CDR3: TGTGCCAGCAGTTTCATGCGCACAGATGATGAGCAGTTCTTC.

This chain connects TRBV14 to TRBJ1-1; 9 nucleotides match TRBD1. Germline-derived CDR1 and CDR2 are SGHDN and FVKESK. Trimming took 8 bases from V and 0 from J; bases not matched to a gene: 13. CDR3 length equals 17 residues. DNA of the CDR3: TGTGCCAGCGGGTCCACAGGGGGCCCTCCCTTGAACACTGAAGCTTTCTTT. This translates into CASGSTGGPPLNTEAFF.

This clone was counted a single time. The J gene is TRBJ2-3, the V gene TRBV9, with D possibly being TRBD2 (6 bases). CDR1 SGDLS and CDR2 YYNGEE come from the germline V gene. V was shortened by 3 bases and J by 4 bases, with 18 bases between the two germline ends. The CDR3 consists of 16 residues. CDR3 protein: CASSGPRFGGSDTQYF. The CDR3 bases are TGTGCCAGCAGCGGGCCTAGGTTCGGGGGTTCAGATACGCAGTATTTT.

The sample holds a few counts of this clone. This chain connects TRBV28 to TRBJ1-4, with D possibly TRBD1 on 5 matching bases. The CDR3 has 19 residues. The germline gives CDR1 MDHEN, CDR2 SYDVKM. Trimming left V 4 bases short and J 7 bases short, with 28 bases between. The CDR3 protein is CASSSPPGREGSNGEKLFF. The CDR3 DNA reads TGTGCCAGCAGTTCACCTCCGGGACGGGAGGGCTCGAATGGTGAAAAACTGTTTTTT.

This clone came up once. This chain uses TRBV5-6 with TRBJ2-7; the D gene is possibly TRBD2 (6 bases). This CDR3 region has 14 residues. The V gene lost 2 bases and the J gene lost 4 bases, with 13 bases spanning the gap. Per the germline V gene, CDR1 is SGHDT and CDR2 is YYEEEE. As DNA, the CDR3 is TGTGCCAGCAGCTTTCGGGGGACCCTATACGAGCAGTACTTC. Its protein is CASSFRGTLYEQYF.

V gene TRBV7-3 combines with J gene TRBJ1-2; D possibly corresponds to TRBD1 (5 bases). Germline CDR1 reads SGHTA; CDR2 reads FQGTGA. V lost 5 bases and J 5 bases, leaving 15 bases between the germline ends. CDR3 length: 14 amino acids. The CDR3 DNA is TGTGCCAGCAGCGCCGGGGGTTTGGGATATGGCTACACCTTC. Translating gives CASSAGGLGYGYTF. Based on the CDR3 plus reference TRBV7-3 and TRBJ1-2, the full variable domain is GAGVSQTPSNKVTEKGKYVELRCDPISGHTALYWYRQSLGQGPEFLIYFQGTGAADDSGLPNDRFFAVRPEGSVSTLKIQRTERGDSAVYLCASSAGGLGYGYTFGSGTRLTVV.

In this sample, this clone turned up a few times. The CDR3 DNA reads as TGTGCCAGCAGCTATGCGACTAGCGCGGACTACGAGCAGTACTTC. This sequence encodes CASSYATSADYEQYF. The chain recombines TRBV7-3 with TRBJ2-7, with 8 nucleotides matching TRBD2. The CDR3 totals 15 residues. The germline CDR1 and CDR2 sequences are SGHTA and FQGTGA. The V gene end was trimmed by 4 bases and the J gene end by 3 bases; junction bases not matched to a gene: 8.

This clone appeared a single time. The chain couples TRBV7-8 to TRBJ2-7; perhaps TRBD1 as D (5 bases). The CDR3 spans 15 residues. V lost 5 bases and J 3 bases, leaving 17 bases between the germline ends. Germline V gene lookup returns CDR1 SGHVS and CDR2 FQNEAQ. CDR3 amino acids: CASSVGTGRGYEQYF. The CDR3 region has the DNA TGTGCCAGCAGCGTGGGTACAGGACGCGGCTACGAGCAGTACTTC.

The rearrangement joins TRBV9 to TRBJ1-6; D unclear. Trimming shortened V by 5 bases and J by 3 bases, and 15 bases separated the two germline ends. The CDR3 is made up of 16 amino acids. CDR1 and CDR2 (germline): SGDLS, YYNGEE. The CDR3 DNA follows: TGTGCCAGCAGTCGAGAAGCCTCAGGCTATAATTCACCCCTCCACTTT. This encodes CASSREASGYNSPLHF.

The genes are TRBV5-1 and TRBJ1-5, with D tentatively TRBD1 (6 bases). This CDR3 is 18 amino acids long. Trimming removed 3 bases from V and 0 bases from J, with 19 bases in between. Germline loops: CDR1 SGHRS, CDR2 YFSETQ. The CDR3 nucleotides read TGCGCCAGCAGCTCCGGACCCGGGACAACCCTTAGCAATCAGCCCCAGCATTTT. Its translation: CASSSGPGTTLSNQPQHF.

This clone was seen a single time. J is TRBJ2-3 and V is TRBV24-1, with TRBD2 identical over 12 bases. Per germline, CDR1 KGHDR and CDR2 SFDVKD. After removal of 4 bases from V and 6 bases from J, the junction contained 10 bases not matched to a gene. This CDR3 is 17 amino acids long. CDR3 loop: CATSESTSGGSSDTQYF. The DNA of the CDR3 is TGTGCCACCAGTGAGTCGACTAGCGGGGGATCATCGGATACGCAGTATTTT.

The rearrangement joins TRBV24-1 to TRBJ2-5; 7 nucleotides match TRBD1. There are 14 residues in the CDR3. Germline CDR1 reads KGHDR; CDR2 reads SFDVKD. The V and J ends lost 1 base and 4 bases, in that order; junction bases with no gene match: 2. The CDR3 loop reads CATSDLQGSETQYF. The CDR3, as DNA: TGTGCCACCAGTGATTTACAGGGGTCAGAGACCCAGTACTTC.

This chain uses TRBV19 with TRBJ2-5; maybe TRBD1 (6 bases). The length of the CDR3 is 16 residues. V lost 3 bases to trimming and J lost 5 bases, with 19 bases between them. Looked up from germline, CDR1 is LNHDA and CDR2 is SQIVND (reference sequence). In nucleotides, the CDR3 is TGTGCCAGTAGTATCAGGGGCGATGGCGATTCTGAGACCCAGTACTTC. Protein product: CASSIRGDGDSETQYF.

V usage is TRBV5-4 and J usage is TRBJ2-7; unclear D gene. V was trimmed by 3 bases and J by 0 bases, leaving 7 bases between them. The CDR3 contains 13 residues. Germline-derived CDR1 and CDR2 are SGHNT and YYREEE (reference sequence). This CDR3 is CASSSRSSYEQYF. In nucleotides, the CDR3 is TGTGCCAGCAGCTCGAGGAGCTCCTACGAGCAGTACTTC.

In this sample, this clone turned up once. The V and J genes are TRBV11-2 and TRBJ2-3, with 7 bases aligning to TRBD1. This CDR3 region has 15 residues. Germline V gives CDR1 SGHAT, CDR2 FQNNGV. Trimming removed 5 bases from V and 1 base from J; junction bases left unmatched: 6. CDR3: CASSLTGTGTDTQYF. The CDR3 DNA sequence: TGTGCCAGCAGCCTAACCGGGACAGGCACAGATACGCAGTATTTT.